This T cell receptor (beta chain) was sequenced during a study of T-cell reconstitution after alpha-beta-depleted transplantation in children (dated by TCRdb to about 2016). About the full investigation: Using TCR repertoire profiling, the study followed T-cell immune reconstitution in a quantitative way in children after TCRalphabeta/CD19-depleted allogeneic hematopoietic cell transplantation. The paper as a whole reports these results and caveats: The apparently early recovery of alphabetaT-cell counts about two months after transplant reportedly depended on only several hundred rapidly expanded clones that came from non-depleted graft cells. Over subsequent months, a decline in hyperexpanded clone frequencies was noted, and after one year, T-cell counts and TCRbeta diversity were mostly ascribed to newly produced T cells. In some patients, the high TCRbeta diversity seen at day 60 was put down to recipient T cells and intrathymic progenitors that had survived conditioning.

The treatment or condition tag for this specimen amounts to: allogeneic hematopoietic cell transplantation with graft depleted of TCRalphabeta T cells and CD19 B cells. TCRalphabeta/CD19-depleted allogeneic hematopoietic cell grafts were given to the transplant recipients, all of whom were children. This clonotype occurred many times. Its target antigen remains unknown. Base qualities are not provided; no much larger clone lies one nucleotide away. Library construction relied on PCR. Sequencer: Illumina HiSeq 2500. To normalize quantification of the TCRbeta repertoire, the TCR libraries were built with molecular barcoding that relied on unique molecular identifiers. The public reads were reanalyzed by TCRdb: fastp trimming at Q25, MiXCR alignment, in-frame beta chains only. Entries that share a CDR3 protein sequence are merged under the most common genes and DNA. The sample data list over 150,000 distinct CDR3 sequences, and roughly 6% of these were observed just once. Clones ranked in the top ten supply roughly 4.7% of the sample.

A distance of 15 bases separates the germline ends of V and J, which lose 6 bases and 3 bases respectively. From the cysteine through the phenylalanine, the CDR3 covers 15 amino acids. The retained sequence is limited to the CDR3, 45 bases, with the frame set at the first base. This sequence uses TRBV12-3 or TRBV12-4 and TRBJ2-1; the D segment cannot be called with confidence. Material: PBMCs, obtained before TCRalphabeta/CD19-depleted stem cell transplant. The clonotype comes from a girl under three years old with combined immunodeficiency, due to receive a stem cell transplant. The CDR3 corresponds to CASSPTVYIYNEQFF. The sequenced DNA is TGTGCCAGCAGCCCTACCGTATACATCTACAATGAGCAGTTCTTC.